The subject of this entry is one T cell receptor (beta chain). This clonotype was seen only a few times. This receptor's antigen is unknown. Base qualities are not provided; no much larger clone lies one nucleotide away. Graves' hyperthyroidism was defined as stable when no progression to ophthalmopathy occurred over 18 months of follow-up. Hyperthyroidism patients were aged 18 to 65 years and newly diagnosed, with disease duration of less than 2 months. Any patient with an uncontrolled infection, another autoimmune disease, pregnancy or lactation was excluded. Diagnoses were established on the basis of clinical symptoms, serum thyroxine and TRAb, thyroid ultrasound, and orbital computed tomography. PBMCs were isolated from approximately 10 ml of fresh peripheral blood by Ficoll-Paque density gradient centrifugation. Total RNA was extracted with Trizol reagent, and quality was checked on an Agilent 2100 Bioanalyzer.

TCR beta CDR3 regions were amplified from RNA transcripts. For the first round of RT-PCR on the TCR CDR3, the HTBI primer set was used together with the Qiagen OneStep RT-PCR kit. Libraries were constructed in a second round of multiplex PCR, after which size selection and purification were performed. Paired-end sequencing of the libraries was performed with 100 bp reads on an Illumina HiSeq2000. Turning to the authors' computational methods: SOAPnuke was used to process the raw data, throwing out any read that contained adapters or uncalled bases, had a mean Phred below 15, or lacked an exact constant-primer or identifier match. High-quality paired reads were merged using COPE v1.2.5, and each unique nucleotide sequence was defined as a clonotype. MiTCR v1.1 was used to align the clonotypes against IMGT TRBV, TRBD and TRBJ reference segments. The analysis included only V-J combinations with a frequency above 0.0001, which together covered around 99% of the repertoires. The TCS score was defined as F50 (clonal expansion) divided by E x V (chaos), with BLOSUM62-based TCRdist calculated between CDR3 peptides within each V-J. Welch's t-statistics and random forest reduced around 550 V-J features to roughly 13, which were used in a naive Bayes classifier (R e1071). Using fastp at Q25 and MiXCR, TCRdb reprocessed the public reads and kept productive beta chains. Merged by CDR3 protein, the rows form single entries marked with the most common genes and DNA. These V and J calls derive from TCRdb rather than the authors' analysis. Across this sample there are a few hundred thousand distinct CDR3 sequences, with roughly 13% seen only once. In total, the top ten clones hold more than 4.5% of the sample.

V loses 3 bases of germline sequence and J loses 2 bases, and the interval between the two ends is 13 bases. From cysteine to phenylalanine, the CDR3 is 14 amino acids long. Just the 42-base CDR3 DNA is kept, in frame starting at base 1. Looking up the germline V gene yields CDR1 SQVTM and CDR2 ANQGSEA. This specimen comes from a study of T cells in Graves' hyperthyroidism and ophthalmopathy (dated by TCRdb to between 2019 and 2020). At the level of the whole study: Peripheral blood samples were taken at initial diagnosis, before any treatment was given. Once sampling was done, hyperthyroidism patients were given methimazole at a starting dose of 30 mg daily, whereas ophthalmopathy patients were given high-dose intravenous methylprednisolone. To identify distinguishing TCR V-J signatures, a discovery cohort of about 100 patients was used, comprising 43 with Graves' ophthalmopathy and about 59 with stable Graves' hyperthyroidism. In addition, the study compared T-cell repertoires in thyroid tissue and in blood from about six Graves' hyperthyroidism patients. The approximately 100 discovery patients were randomly split 7:3 into training and test sets. Prospective prediction of ophthalmopathy was tested in an independent validation cohort consisting of about 20 hyperthyroidism patients and approximately 16 patients who later progressed to ophthalmopathy. The paper reports TCR Vbeta CDR3 sequencing of 135 peripheral blood samples: 43 ophthalmopathy, fewer than 80 hyperthyroidism and approximately 17 progressor patients.

Study-wide findings and limitations: In validation, the model predicted progression to ophthalmopathy with roughly 66% sensitivity and about 72% specificity, a median of roughly seven months before onset. Blood samples also contained most of the expanded thyroid clonotypes (frequency above 0.001), which suggests that blood repertoires may reflect thyroid immune responses. No statistical method was used to set the sample size in advance, and investigators knew the group allocation. Ophthalmopathy was separated from stable hyperthyroidism by a 13 V-J signature model, with around 90% sensitivity and around 81% specificity obtained in cross-validation and 80%/75% obtained in testing.

The sequence joins TRBV29-1 to TRBJ1-1; 5 matching bases give a weak D call of TRBD1. The sequenced sample was blood. The sequence derives from a woman younger than 30 with Graves' hyperthyroidism. The DNA is as follows: TGCAGCGTTGATGAGGGGATCACTAACACTGAAGCTTTCTTT. Translated, this gives CSVDEGITNTEAFF.